This TCR beta chain was captured by sequencing in a study of blood T cell repertoires in COVID-19. The wider study: Sample material is recorded as cDNA or gDNA derived from T cells, B-cell-depleted T cells, or PBMCs.

As handled by the study authors: Reference gene primer amplification in the assay estimated nucleated cell counts. Clones were sequenced by immunoSEQ multiplex PCR, and TCRdb holds only the in-frame ones, with some missing. V, J and clone size are taken as reported in that table, and D and trimming were inferred from the DNA itself. Here the sample spans some 260,000 clones, about nine tenths being singletons. The CDR3 totals 13 residues. V shed 8 bases, J shed 6 bases, and the junction held 9 bases outside the gene matches. Germline CDR1 is SGHRS and CDR2 is YFSETQ. This TCR came from a woman in her twenties or thirties with acute COVID-19. The sequencing sample was made of PBMCs or T cells enriched from blood (not recorded which). V and J are TRBV5-1 and TRBJ1-2, with 8 bases that match TRBD1. CDR3 sequence: CASRPTGVNGYTF. The CDR3 nucleotides read TGCGCCAGTCGCCCGACAGGGGTTAATGGCTACACCTTC.